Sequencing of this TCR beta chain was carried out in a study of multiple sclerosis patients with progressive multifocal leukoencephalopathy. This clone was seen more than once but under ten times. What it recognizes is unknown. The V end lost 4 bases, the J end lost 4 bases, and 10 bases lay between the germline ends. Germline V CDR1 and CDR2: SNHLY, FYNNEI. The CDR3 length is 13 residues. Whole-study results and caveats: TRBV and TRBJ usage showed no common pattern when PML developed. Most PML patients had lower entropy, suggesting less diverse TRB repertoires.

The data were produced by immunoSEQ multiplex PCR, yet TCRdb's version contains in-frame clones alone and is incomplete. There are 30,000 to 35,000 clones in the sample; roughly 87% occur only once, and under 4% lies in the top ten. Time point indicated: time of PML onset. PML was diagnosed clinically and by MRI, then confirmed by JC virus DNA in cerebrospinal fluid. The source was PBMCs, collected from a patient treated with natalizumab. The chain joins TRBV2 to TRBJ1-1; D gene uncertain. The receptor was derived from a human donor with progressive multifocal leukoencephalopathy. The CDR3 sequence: CASSGVVGTEAFF. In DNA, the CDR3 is TGTGCCAGCAGTGGGGTGGTGGGCACTGAAGCTTTCTTT.